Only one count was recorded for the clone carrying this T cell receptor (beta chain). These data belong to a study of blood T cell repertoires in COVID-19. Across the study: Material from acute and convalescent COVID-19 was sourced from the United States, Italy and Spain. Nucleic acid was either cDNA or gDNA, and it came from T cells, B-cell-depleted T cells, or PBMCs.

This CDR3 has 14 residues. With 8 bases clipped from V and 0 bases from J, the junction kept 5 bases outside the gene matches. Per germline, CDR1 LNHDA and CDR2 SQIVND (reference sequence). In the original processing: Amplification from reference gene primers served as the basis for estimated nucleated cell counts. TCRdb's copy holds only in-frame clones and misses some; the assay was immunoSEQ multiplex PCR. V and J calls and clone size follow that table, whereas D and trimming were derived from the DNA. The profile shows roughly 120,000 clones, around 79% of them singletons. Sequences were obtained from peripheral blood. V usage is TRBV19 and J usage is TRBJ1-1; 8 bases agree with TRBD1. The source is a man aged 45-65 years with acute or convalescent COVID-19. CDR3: CASFPDRVNTEAFF. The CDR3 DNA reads TGTGCCAGTTTCCCGGACAGGGTGAACACTGAAGCTTTCTTT.